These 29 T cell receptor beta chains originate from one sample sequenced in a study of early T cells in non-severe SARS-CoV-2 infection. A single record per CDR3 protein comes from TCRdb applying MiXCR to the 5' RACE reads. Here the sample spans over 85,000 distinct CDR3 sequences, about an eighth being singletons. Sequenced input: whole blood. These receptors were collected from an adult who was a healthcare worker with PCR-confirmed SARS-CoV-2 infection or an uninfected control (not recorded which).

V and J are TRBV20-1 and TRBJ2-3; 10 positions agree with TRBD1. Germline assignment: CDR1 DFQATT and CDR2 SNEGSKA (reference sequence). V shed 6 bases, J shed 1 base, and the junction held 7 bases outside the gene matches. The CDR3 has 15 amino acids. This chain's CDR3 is CSASPGQGRTDTQYF. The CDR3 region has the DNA TGCAGTGCCAGTCCGGGACAGGGGCGCACAGATACGCAGTATTTT.

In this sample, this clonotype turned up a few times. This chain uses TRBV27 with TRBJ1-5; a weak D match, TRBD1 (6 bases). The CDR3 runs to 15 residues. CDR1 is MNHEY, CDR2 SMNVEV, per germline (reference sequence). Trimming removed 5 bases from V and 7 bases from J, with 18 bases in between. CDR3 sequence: CASSKTGQGYQPQHF. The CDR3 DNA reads TGTGCCAGCAGTAAGACCGGGCAGGGGTACCAGCCCCAGCATTTT.

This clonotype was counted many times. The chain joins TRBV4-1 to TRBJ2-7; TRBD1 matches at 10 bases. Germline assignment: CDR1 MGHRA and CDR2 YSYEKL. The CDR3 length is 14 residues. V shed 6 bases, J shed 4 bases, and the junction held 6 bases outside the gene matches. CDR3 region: CASSRDRGDYEQYF. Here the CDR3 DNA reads TGCGCCAGCAGTCGGGACAGGGGAGATTACGAGCAGTACTTC.

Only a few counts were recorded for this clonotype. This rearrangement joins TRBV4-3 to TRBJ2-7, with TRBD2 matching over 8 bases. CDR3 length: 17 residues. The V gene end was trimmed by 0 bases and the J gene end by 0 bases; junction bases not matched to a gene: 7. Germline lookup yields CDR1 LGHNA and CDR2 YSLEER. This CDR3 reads CASSQDRLAGNSYEQYF. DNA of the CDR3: TGCGCCAGCAGCCAAGATCGCCTAGCGGGCAACTCCTACGAGCAGTACTTC.

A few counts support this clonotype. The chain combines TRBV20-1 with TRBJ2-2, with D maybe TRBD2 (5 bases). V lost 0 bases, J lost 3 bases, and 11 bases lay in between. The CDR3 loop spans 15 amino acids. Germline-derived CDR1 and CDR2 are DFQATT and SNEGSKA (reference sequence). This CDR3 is CSARDVGADTGELFF. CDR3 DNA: TGCAGTGCTAGAGACGTGGGAGCGGACACCGGGGAGCTGTTTTTT.

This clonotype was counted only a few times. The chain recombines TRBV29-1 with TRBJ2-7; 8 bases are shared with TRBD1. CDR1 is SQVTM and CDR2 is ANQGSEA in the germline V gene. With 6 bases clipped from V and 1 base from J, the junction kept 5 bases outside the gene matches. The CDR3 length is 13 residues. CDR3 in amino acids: CSVQGQGSYEQYF. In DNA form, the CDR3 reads TGCAGCGTCCAAGGACAGGGTTCCTACGAGCAGTACTTC.

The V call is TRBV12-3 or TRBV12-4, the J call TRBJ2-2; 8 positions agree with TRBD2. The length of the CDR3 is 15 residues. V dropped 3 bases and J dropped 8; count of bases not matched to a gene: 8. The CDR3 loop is CASSFNSGVTGELFF. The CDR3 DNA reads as TGTGCCAGCAGTTTCAATAGCGGGGTCACTGGGGAGCTGTTTTTT.

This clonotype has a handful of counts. For the CDR3, the DNA is TGCAGTGCTAGGGGTCTACTAGCGGAATACGAGCAGTACTTC. Translating it yields CSARGLLAEYEQYF. The chain couples TRBV20-1 to TRBJ2-7; TRBD2 matches at 8 bases. Looked up from germline, CDR1 is DFQATT and CDR2 is SNEGSKA (reference sequence). The junction had 8 bases not matched to a gene; V was cut back by 3 bases and J by 4 bases. This CDR3 comprises 14 residues.

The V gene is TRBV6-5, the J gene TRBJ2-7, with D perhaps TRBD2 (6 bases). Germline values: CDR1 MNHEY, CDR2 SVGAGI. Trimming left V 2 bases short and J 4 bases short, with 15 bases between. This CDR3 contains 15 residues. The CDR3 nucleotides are TGTGCCAGCAGTTACCGGCGGGACTTGCCATACGAGCAGTACTTC. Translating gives CASSYRRDLPYEQYF.

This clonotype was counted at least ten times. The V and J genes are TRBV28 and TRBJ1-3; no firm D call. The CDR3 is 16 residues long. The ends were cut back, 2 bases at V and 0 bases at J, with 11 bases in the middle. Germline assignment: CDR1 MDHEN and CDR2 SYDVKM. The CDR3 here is CASSLPPDTSGNTIYF. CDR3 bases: TGTGCCAGCAGTTTACCCCCAGACACCTCTGGAAACACCATATATTTT.

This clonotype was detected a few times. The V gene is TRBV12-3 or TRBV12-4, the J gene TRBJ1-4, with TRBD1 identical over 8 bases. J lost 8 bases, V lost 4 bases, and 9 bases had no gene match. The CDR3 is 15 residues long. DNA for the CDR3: TGTGCCAGCAGTTCCTCGGACAGGGCCCCGGAAAAACTGTTTTTT. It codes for CASSSSDRAPEKLFF.

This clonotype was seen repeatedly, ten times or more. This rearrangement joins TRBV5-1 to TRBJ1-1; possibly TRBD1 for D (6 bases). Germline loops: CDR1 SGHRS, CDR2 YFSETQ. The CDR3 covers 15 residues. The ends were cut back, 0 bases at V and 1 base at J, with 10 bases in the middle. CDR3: CASSLVQGQNTEAFF. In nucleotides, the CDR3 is TGCGCCAGCAGCTTGGTTCAGGGGCAGAACACTGAAGCTTTCTTT.

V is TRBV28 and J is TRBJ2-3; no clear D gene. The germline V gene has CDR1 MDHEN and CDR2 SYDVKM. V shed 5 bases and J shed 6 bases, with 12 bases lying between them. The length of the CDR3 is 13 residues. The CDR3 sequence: CASSPAQPDTQYF. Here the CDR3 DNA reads TGTGCCAGCAGTCCCGCTCAGCCCGATACGCAGTATTTT.

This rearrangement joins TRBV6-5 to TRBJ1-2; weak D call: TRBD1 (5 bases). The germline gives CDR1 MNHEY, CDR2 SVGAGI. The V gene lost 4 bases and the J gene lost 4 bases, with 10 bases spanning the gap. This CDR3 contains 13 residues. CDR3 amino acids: CASSSRVPYGYTF. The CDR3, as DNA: TGTGCCAGCAGTTCCAGGGTTCCCTATGGCTACACCTTC.

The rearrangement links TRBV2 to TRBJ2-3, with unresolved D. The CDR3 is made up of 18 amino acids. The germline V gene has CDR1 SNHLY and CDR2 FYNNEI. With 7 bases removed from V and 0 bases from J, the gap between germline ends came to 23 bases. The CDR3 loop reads CASTSRVPTRGSTDTQYF. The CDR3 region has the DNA TGTGCCAGCACCTCAAGGGTCCCTACCCGCGGCAGCACAGATACGCAGTATTTT.

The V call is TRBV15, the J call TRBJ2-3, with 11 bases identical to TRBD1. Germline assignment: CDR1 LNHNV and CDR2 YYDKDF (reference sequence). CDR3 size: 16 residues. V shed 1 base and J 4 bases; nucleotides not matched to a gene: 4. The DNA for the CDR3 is TGTGCCACCAGCAGAGGTCGGACAGGGGGCGCAGATACGCAGTATTTT. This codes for CATSRGRTGGADTQYF.

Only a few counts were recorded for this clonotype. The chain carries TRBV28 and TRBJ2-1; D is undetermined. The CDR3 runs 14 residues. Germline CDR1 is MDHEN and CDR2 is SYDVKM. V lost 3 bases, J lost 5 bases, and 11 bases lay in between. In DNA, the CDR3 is TGTGCCAGCAGTTTGGGCGTCGGGCACAATGAGCAGTTCTTC. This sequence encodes CASSLGVGHNEQFF.

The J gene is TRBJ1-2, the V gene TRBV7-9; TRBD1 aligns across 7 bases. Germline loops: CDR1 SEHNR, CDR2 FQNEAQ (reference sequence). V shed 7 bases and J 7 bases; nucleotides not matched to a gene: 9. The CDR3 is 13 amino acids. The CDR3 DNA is TGTGCCAGCACTTACGAGGGGGCGCGTGGCTACACCTTC. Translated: CASTYEGARGYTF.

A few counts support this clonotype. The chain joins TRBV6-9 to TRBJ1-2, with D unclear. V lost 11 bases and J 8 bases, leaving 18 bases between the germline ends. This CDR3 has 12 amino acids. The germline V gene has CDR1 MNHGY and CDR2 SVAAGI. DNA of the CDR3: TGTGCCCCCGGCGAGGGCCAGCAGGGCTACACCTTC. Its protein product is CAPGEGQQGYTF.

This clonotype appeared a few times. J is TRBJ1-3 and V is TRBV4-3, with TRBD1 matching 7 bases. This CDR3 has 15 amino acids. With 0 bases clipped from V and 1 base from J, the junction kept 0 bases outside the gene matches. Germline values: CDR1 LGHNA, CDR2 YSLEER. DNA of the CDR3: TGCGCCAGCAGCCAAGACAGGGGGTCTGGAAACACCATATATTTT. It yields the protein CASSQDRGSGNTIYF.

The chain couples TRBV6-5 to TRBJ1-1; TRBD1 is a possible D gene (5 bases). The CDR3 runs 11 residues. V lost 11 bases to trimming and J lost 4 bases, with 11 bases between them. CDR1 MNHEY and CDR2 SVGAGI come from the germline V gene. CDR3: CAAGRGTEAFF. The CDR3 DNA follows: TGTGCCGCCGGGAGGGGCACTGAAGCTTTCTTT.

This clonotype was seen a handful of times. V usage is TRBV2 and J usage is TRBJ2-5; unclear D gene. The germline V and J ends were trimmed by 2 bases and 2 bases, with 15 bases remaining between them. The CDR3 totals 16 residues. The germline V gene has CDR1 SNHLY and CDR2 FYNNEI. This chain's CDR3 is CASSERPVLGQETQYF. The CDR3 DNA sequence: TGTGCCAGCAGTGAAAGGCCCGTTCTCGGGCAAGAGACCCAGTACTTC.

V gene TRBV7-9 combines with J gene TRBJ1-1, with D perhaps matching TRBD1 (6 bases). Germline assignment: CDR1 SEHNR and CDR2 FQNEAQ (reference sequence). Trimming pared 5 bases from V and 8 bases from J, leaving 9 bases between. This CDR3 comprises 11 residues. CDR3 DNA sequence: TGTGCCAGCAGCACAACAGGGGAAGCTTTCTTT. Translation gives CASSTTGEAFF.

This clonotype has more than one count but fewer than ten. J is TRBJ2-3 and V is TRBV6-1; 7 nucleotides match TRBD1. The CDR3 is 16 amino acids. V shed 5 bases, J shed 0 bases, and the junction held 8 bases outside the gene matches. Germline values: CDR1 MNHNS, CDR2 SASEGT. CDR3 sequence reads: CASSLLGGQSTDTQYF. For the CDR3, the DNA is TGTGCCAGCAGTCTCCTAGGGGGCCAGAGCACAGATACGCAGTATTTT.

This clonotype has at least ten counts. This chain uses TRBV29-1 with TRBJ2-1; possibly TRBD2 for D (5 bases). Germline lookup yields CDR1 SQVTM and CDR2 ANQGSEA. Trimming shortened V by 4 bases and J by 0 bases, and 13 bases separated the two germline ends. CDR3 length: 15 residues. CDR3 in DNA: TGCAGCGTTGGGGAGCGGAGGAGCTCCTACAATGAGCAGTTCTTC. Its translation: CSVGERRSSYNEQFF.

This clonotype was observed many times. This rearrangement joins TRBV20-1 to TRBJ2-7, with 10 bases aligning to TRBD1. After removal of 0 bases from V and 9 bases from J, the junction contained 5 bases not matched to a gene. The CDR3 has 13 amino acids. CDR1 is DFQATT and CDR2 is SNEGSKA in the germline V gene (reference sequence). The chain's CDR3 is CSARDGTGAGQYF. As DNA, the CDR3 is TGCAGTGCTAGAGATGGGACAGGGGCAGGGCAGTACTTC.

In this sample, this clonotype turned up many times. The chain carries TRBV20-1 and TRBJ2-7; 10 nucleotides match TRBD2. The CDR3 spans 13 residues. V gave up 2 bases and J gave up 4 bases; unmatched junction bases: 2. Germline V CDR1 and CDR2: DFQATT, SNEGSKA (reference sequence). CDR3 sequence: CSARPLAGYEQYF. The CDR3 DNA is TGCAGTGCTAGACCACTAGCGGGATACGAGCAGTACTTC.

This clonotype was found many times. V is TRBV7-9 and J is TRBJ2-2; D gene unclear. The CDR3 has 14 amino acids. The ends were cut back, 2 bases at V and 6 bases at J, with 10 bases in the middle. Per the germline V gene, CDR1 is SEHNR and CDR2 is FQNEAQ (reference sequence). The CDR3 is CASSLSEASGELFF. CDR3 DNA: TGTGCCAGCAGCTTATCTGAAGCTTCCGGGGAGCTGTTTTTT.

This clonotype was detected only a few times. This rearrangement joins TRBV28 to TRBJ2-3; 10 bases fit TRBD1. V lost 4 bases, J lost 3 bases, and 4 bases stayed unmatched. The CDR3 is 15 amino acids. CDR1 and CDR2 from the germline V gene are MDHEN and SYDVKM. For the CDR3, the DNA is TGTGCCAGCAGTTCCCCGGGACAGGGGACAGATACGCAGTATTTT. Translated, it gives CASSSPGQGTDTQYF.